This T cell receptor beta chain derives from a study of cytomegalovirus exposure and HLA in healthy donors. Points from the study as a whole: Reports credit the classifier with highly specific, highly sensitive diagnosis of cytomegalovirus status.

The PCR made use of 60 Vbeta and 13 Jbeta primers. Here immunoSEQ multiplex PCR was the method, and the copy in TCRdb shows in-frame clones only, minus some. Seen here are 110,000 or so clones, 70% to 80% observed once, and the top ten hold approximately 12%. On this clone itself: Its antigen is as yet unknown.

From germline, CDR1 is SGHNT and CDR2 YYREEE (reference sequence). V was trimmed by 4 bases and J by 10 bases, leaving 15 bases between them. CDR3 length: 13 residues. This clonotype was obtained from a woman between 40 and 55 years old in good health and CMV-seropositive. This chain joins TRBV5-4 and TRBJ2-1, with D maybe TRBD1 (6 bases). Material for sequencing was PBMCs. CDR3: CASSPGTNKEQFF. The DNA of the CDR3 is TGTGCCAGCAGCCCAGGGACAAATAAAGAGCAGTTCTTC. The variable domain in full, with the rest retrieved from reference TRBV5-4 and TRBJ2-1, is ETGVTQSPTHLIKTRGQQVTLRCSSQSGHNTVSWYQQALGQGPQFIFQYYREEENGRGNFPPRFSGLQFPNYSSELNVNALELDDSALYLCASSPGTNKEQFFGPGTRLTVL.